The present entry profiles one TCR beta chain with its context. Germline CDR1 reads SGHRS; CDR2 reads YFSETQ. With V trimmed by 4 bases and J by 4 bases, 9 bases remained unmatched. The CDR3 loop spans 15 amino acids. The sample is drawn from a study of cytomegalovirus exposure and HLA in healthy donors. TCRdb's copy holds only in-frame clones and misses some; the assay was immunoSEQ multiplex PCR. The sample lists roughly 120,000 clones, around 89% occurring once. The origin of this receptor is a man aged 18 to 30 in good health and CMV-seronegative. The specimen was PBMCs. This sequence joins TRBV5-1 and TRBJ2-7; 9 bases align to TRBD1. The CDR3 DNA is TGCGCCAGCAGCATAGGGGACAGGGTCTCGTACGAGCAGTACTTC. Its translation is CASSIGDRVSYEQYF.